The TCR beta chain described here comes from a study of OX40 agonist ivuxolimab in advanced cancers. Study-level information: At about 82% male, the cohort had a mean age of 60 years, ranging from roughly 20 to 90.

This CDR3 is 12 amino acids long. Germline V gives CDR1 GTSNPN, CDR2 SVGIG (reference sequence). Between the trimmed V and J ends, which lost 2 bases and 7 bases, there was a span of 11 bases. Sequenced by immunoSEQ multiplex PCR; TCRdb stores in-frame clones only, minus some. The repertoire holds tens of thousands of clones, with approximately 86% as singletons. Source: CD4+ or CD8+ T cells sorted from blood, taken in a trial of the OX40 agonist ivuxolimab. This chain joins TRBV30 and TRBJ1-2; the D gene is possibly TRBD1 (6 bases). This TCR was sampled from an adult with an advanced solid tumor such as melanoma, head and neck, liver or kidney cancer. CDR3 sequence: CAWSTGAPGYTF. CDR3 sequence (DNA): TGTGCCTGGAGTACGGGGGCGCCTGGCTACACCTTC.